Only a few counts were recorded for the clone carrying this T cell receptor (beta chain). The antigen remains undetermined. This specimen comes from a study of T cell repertoires in cytomegalovirus infection. CDR1 and CDR2 (germline): SEHNR, FQNEAQ (reference sequence). Trimming removed 7 bases from V and 4 bases from J; junction bases left unmatched: 5. This CDR3 region has 14 residues. Via MiXCR, TCRdb re-called the reads, giving one row per CDR3 protein. This table holds around 710,000 distinct CDR3 sequences, about 28% found once. This TCR was sampled from a human donor in good health (CMV status not recorded). Some clones in this sample may be carry-over from other donors' samples. The chain is built from TRBV7-9 and TRBJ2-2; 8 nucleotides match TRBD1. The source was cultured CD8+ T cells from PBMCs, collected from culture after CMV antigen stimulation. CDR3 sequence (DNA): TGTGCCAGCACCTCAACAGGGGGCACCGGGGAGCTGTTTTTT. It translates to CASTSTGGTGELFF. The full variable domain, rest sourced from reference TRBV7-9 and TRBJ2-2, is DTGVSQNPRHKITKRGQNVTFRCDPISEHNRLYWYRQTLGQGPEFLTYFQNEAQLEKSRLLSDRFSAERPKGSFSTLEIQRTEQGDSAMYLCASTSTGGTGELFFGEGSRLTVL.